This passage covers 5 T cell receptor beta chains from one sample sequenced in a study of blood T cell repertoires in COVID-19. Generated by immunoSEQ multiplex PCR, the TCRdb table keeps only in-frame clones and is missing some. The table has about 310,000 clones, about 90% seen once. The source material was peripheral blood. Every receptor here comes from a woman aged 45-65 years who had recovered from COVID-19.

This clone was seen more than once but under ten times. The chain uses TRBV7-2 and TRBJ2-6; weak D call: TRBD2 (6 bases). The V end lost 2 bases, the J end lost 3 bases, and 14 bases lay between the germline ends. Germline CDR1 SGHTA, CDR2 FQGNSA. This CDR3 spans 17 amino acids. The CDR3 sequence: CASSLRVGGGGANVLTF. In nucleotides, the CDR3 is TGTGCCAGCAGCTTACGAGTGGGGGGAGGTGGGGCCAACGTCCTGACTTTC.

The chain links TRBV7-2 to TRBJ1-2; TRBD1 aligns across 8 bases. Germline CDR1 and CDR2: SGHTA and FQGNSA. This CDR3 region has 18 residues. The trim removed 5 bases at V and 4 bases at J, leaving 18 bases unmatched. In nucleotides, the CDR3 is TGTGCCAGCAGCGCTAGGGGGGCAGGGGGCGCGATAAGCTATGGCTACACCTTC. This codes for CASSARGAGGAISYGYTF.

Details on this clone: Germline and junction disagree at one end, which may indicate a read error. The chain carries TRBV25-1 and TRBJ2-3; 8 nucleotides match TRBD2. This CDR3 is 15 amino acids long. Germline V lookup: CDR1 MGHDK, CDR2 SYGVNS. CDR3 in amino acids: CASSPHGGGTETQYF. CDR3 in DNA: TGTGCCAGCAGCCCCCACGGGGGGGGCACAGAAACGCAGTATTTT.

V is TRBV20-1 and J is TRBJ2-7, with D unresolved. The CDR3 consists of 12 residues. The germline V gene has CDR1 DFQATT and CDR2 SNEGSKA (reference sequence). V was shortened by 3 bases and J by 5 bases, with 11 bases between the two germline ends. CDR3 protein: CSASLLLNEQYF. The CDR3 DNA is TGCAGTGCTAGTCTCCTTCTAAACGAGCAGTACTTC.

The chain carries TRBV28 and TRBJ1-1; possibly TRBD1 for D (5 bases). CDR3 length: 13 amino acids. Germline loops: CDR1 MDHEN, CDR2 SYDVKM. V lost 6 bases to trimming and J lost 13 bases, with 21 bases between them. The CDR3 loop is CASSLRGVFLDFF. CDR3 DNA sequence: TGTGCCAGCAGCCTACGGGGGGTATTTTTGGATTTCTTT.